This TCR beta chain came from a study of T cell responses to AZD1222 COVID-19 vaccine (dated by TCRdb to about 2021). The study in broad terms: TCR sequencing covered some 250 trial participants: 207 given two doses of AZD1222 and approximately 26 given two doses of MenACWY control vaccine. Trial participants were enrolled into age subgroups of 18-55, 56-69 and 70-plus years, which contained roughly 150, 30 and 60 TCR-sequenced participants, respectively.

In light of the paper, this sample's time point label describes: about 28 days (+/-7) after the second vaccine dose. Because spike-specific TCR depth and breadth did not differ between the two schedules, AZD1222 recipients who got a second dose at roughly 4 weeks were pooled with those who got a second dose at roughly 12 weeks. Vaccinee samples were obtained from the UK trials COV001 and COV002, which included a single-blind randomized controlled phase 2/3 trial of AZD1222 (ChAdOx1 nCoV-19) in healthy adults. For TCRbeta chain sequencing, PBMC samples from trial participants were taken at day 0 and at day 28 after the second dose. As regards this clone: This clone's antigen is unknown. Base qualities are not provided; no much larger clone lies one nucleotide away.

General study outcomes and caveats: No day 14 peak-response samples were available, so repertoires were characterized only after the peak T cell response. Most participants were white British and females outnumbered males, and the authors suggested that clonal diversity may have been underestimated. Conclusions about previously exposed vaccinees are limited, since just five or six AZD1222 recipients were seropositive for SARS-CoV-2 at baseline. The whole spike protein was spanned by vaccine-associated CD4 TCRs, and dominant responses were seen in regions 160-218 and 743-854. Spike-specific TCR breadth and depth rose significantly after two AZD1222 doses compared with day 0 and with MenACWY recipients. In the small 56-69-year group, the increase in depth fell short of significance, most likely because of low power. Nearly half of unique spike-specific TCRs reportedly recognized epitopes outside regions mutated in the B.1.351 and B.1.1.7 variants.

V is cut by 6 bases and J by 2 bases, and the space between the germline ends is 14 bases. CDR1 and CDR2 are drawn from the germline V gene (reference sequence): LNHDA, SQIVND. The CDR3 runs 15 residues from the cysteine to the phenylalanine. The read is trimmed to its CDR3 DNA, 45 bases read in frame from base 1. The CDR3 regions of human TCRbeta chains were analyzed by immunosequencing. From the authors' description of their analysis: Repertoire TCRs were checked for matches against a reference library of SARS-CoV-2-specific TCRs that had been generated using the MIRA antigen-specificity platform. Breadth meant the fraction of unique TCRs that were SARS-CoV-2-associated, whereas depth meant the fraction of total T cells that were SARS-CoV-2-associated. Using the MIRA data, each spike-specific TCR was mapped to the spike region that the TCR reacts to and placed in a CD4 or CD8 class. Log10-transformed breadth and depth values were compared by one-way ANOVA with Sidak's multiple comparisons tests. What TCRdb holds here is the immuneACCESS table cut down to in-frame rearrangements. Part of the clones is not present; checked against another copy, under half of the missing clones reflect an unresolved V gene, and the others are unexplained. For V, J and clone size, that table is used; D and trimming come from the DNA. The sample table lists roughly 110,000 clones, around nine tenths of them with a count of one. The biggest ten clones account for roughly 5.6% of the sample.

In this chain, TRBV19 is recombined with TRBJ1-5, with a tentative D gene TRBD1 over 6 matching bases. The source was peripheral blood, collected 28 days after the second AZD1222 dose. The sequence came from an adult who received the AZD1222 COVID-19 vaccine. Here is the DNA: TGTGCCAGTAGCCCCAGAGGGGGGGGCAATCAGCCCCAGCATTTT. Translation gives CASSPRGGGNQPQHF.